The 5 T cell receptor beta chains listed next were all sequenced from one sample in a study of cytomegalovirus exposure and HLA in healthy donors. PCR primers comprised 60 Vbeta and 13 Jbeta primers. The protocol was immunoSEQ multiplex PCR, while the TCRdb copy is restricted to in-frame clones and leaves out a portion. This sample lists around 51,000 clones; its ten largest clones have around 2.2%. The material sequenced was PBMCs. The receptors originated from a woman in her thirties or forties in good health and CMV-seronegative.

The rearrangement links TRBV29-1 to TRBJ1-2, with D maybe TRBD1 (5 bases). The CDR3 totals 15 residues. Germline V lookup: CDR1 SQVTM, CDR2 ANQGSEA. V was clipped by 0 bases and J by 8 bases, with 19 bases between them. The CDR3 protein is CSVEDRETVGNGYTF. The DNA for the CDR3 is TGCAGCGTTGAAGATCGGGAGACAGTTGGCAACGGCTACACCTTC.

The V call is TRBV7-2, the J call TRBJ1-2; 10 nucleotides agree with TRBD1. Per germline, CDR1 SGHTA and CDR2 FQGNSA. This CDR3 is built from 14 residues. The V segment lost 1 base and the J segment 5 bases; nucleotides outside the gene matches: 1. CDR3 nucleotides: TGTGCCAGCAGCTTAGGGACAGGGGGGTATGGCTACACCTTC. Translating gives CASSLGTGGYGYTF.

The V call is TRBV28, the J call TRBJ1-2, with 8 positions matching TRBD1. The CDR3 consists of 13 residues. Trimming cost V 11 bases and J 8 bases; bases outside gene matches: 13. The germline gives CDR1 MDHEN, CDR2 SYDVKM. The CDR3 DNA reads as TGTGCCGTCAATTCAGGGGGCGCGGGAGGCTACACCTTC. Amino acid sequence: CAVNSGGAGGYTF.

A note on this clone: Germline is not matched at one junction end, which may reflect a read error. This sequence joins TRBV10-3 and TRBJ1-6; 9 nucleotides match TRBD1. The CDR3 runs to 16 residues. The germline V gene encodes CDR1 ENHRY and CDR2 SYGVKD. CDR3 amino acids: CASSESVWDRESPLHF. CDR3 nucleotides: TGTGCCAGCAGTGAGTCGGTATGGGACAGGGAATCACCCCTCCACTTT.

CDR3 protein: CASRFPEQGTQYF. The CDR3 DNA reads TGCGCCAGCAGGTTCCCGGAGCAGGGTACGCAGTATTTT. The chain carries TRBV5-1 and TRBJ2-3; possible D gene TRBD1, 5 bases. The CDR3 consists of 13 residues. Trimming took off 5 bases at V and 8 bases at J, with 15 bases between the two ends. Germline V gene data show CDR1 as SGHRS and CDR2 as YFSETQ.